The rows below give T cell receptor beta chains drawn from one sample of a study of blood T cell repertoires in COVID-19. The repertoire was sequenced with immunoSEQ multiplex PCR; TCRdb's copy has only in-frame clones and lacks some. The sample shows 500,000 to 600,000 clones, 70% to 90% of them seen only once. Sequencing used peripheral blood. These receptors were collected from a woman aged 45-60 years with COVID-19, enrolled during active disease. CDR3s include the opening cysteine and the closing phenylalanine or tryptophan. A D gene is named only where the DNA matches it firmly. Some rows mark clone size as missing; the rest say once, few, many or name a class of expanded clone.

CDR3aa,CDR3nt,abundance,d_gene,j_gene,v_gene
CASRRDRISNQPQHF,TGTGCCAGCAGACGGGACAGAATAAGCAATCAGCCCCAGCATTTT,-,TRBD1,TRBJ1-5,TRBV6-5
CASSEALGQGGEKLFF,TGTGCCAGCAGTGAAGCGCTGGGACAGGGCGGCGAAAAACTGTTTTTT,-,TRBD1,TRBJ1-4,TRBV2
CASSLGGGSGNTIYF,TGTGCCAGCAGCTTAGGGGGAGGCTCTGGAAACACCATATATTTT,-,-,TRBJ1-3,TRBV9
CASSLDTSGGDEQFF,TGTGCCAGCAGCTTGGATACTAGCGGGGGAGACGAGCAGTTCTTC,-,TRBD2,TRBJ2-1,TRBV7-8
CASITAAGELFF,TGTGCCAGCATTACGGCGGCCGGGGAGCTGTTTTTT,-,-,TRBJ2-2,TRBV2
CASSSPSGDFNGYTF,TGTGCCAGCAGCTCCCCTTCCGGGGATTTCAATGGCTACACCTTC,few,-,TRBJ1-2,TRBV7-9
CASSLWRGEKLFF,TGTGCCAGCAGCTTGTGGCGGGGTGAAAAACTGTTTTTT,few,-,TRBJ1-4,TRBV11-2
CASSEVRIADTQYF,TGTGCCAGCAGTGAAGTCCGTATTGCAGATACGCAGTATTTT,-,-,TRBJ2-3,TRBV6-1
CANIGTGGPDTQYF,TGTGCCAACATCGGGACAGGGGGCCCAGATACGCAGTATTTT,-,TRBD1,TRBJ2-3,TRBV2
CASSLRLGQGIRTDTQYF,TGTGCCAGCAGCTTAAGACTCGGACAGGGAATCCGCACAGATACGCAGTATTTT,few,TRBD1,TRBJ2-3,TRBV7-8
CASSEAVGVRNSGANVLTF,TGTGCCAGCAGTGAAGCAGTAGGGGTTAGGAACTCTGGGGCCAACGTCCTGACTTTC,-,-,TRBJ2-6,TRBV6-1
CASSWDTLGNTIYF,TGTGCCAGCAGCTGGGACACCCTCGGAAACACCATATATTTT,-,-,TRBJ1-3,TRBV5-4
CASKPDTGVQPQHF,TGTGCCAGTAAGCCCGATACAGGGGTCCAGCCCCAGCATTTT,-,TRBD1,TRBJ1-5,TRBV19
CATREGSYEQYF,TGTGCCACCAGGGAGGGTTCCTACGAGCAGTACTTC,once,-,TRBJ2-7,TRBV24-1